This TCR beta chain was captured by sequencing in a study of T cells expressing NK-cell markers. Looking at the study overall: Beta-chain profiling covered CD3+CD56+NKG2C+, CD3+CD56+NKG2C- and CD3+CD56-NKG2C+ sorted subsets. Among the eight sequenced donors, seven tested HCMV-seropositive and one tested seronegative.

Making the TCR beta cDNA relied on 5'RACE template switching with UMIs. TCRdb reprocessed the 5' RACE reads and stores each CDR3 protein as one record, lacking DNA. The sample's table shows 440,000 or so distinct CDR3 sequences. The CDR3 covers 14 residues. The germline CDR1 and CDR2 sequences are DFQATT and SNEGSKA (reference sequence). The sequence was obtained from a woman aged 18 to 75 in good health. Sequencing was carried out using blood T cells: a sorted CD56 or NKG2C T cell subset, CD4+ or CD8+ T cells, or bulk PBMC T cells (not recorded which). V gene TRBV20-1 combines with J gene TRBJ2-5; TCRdb selects TRBD2, and the lack of DNA leaves this call unchecked. The CDR3 region is CSAQLAGGWETQYF.